The present T cell receptor beta chain was sequenced within a study of Tregs in tolerant kidney transplant recipients. Study at large: Recipients received nonmyeloablative bone marrow transplants from related graft donors, with transient mixed chimerism. Study-wide points: Antigen-driven expansion was suggested because donor-specific Tregs expanded more than all Tregs in tolerant patients. Some patients' samples used different primers over time, so nucleotide sequences weren't comparable. Tregs expanded with activated donor B cells seemed most donor-specific.

To note about this clone: As yet, its antigen is unknown. The sequenced fragment ends 3 residues before the CDR3 boundary, so the rest is inferred from the germline J gene.

The length of the CDR3 is 18 residues. Germline V gene data show CDR1 as SGHRS and CDR2 as YFSETQ. Germline trimming cut 0 bases from V and 1 base from J; bases unmatched to any gene: 5. Data came from immunoSEQ multiplex PCR; TCRdb stores just in-frame clones and leaves some out. In all, the sample yields roughly 48,000 clones. The chain recombines TRBV5-1 with TRBJ2-2; 11 bases are a match to TRBD2. This sample comprised CD4+ T cells from blood, obtained before the transplant. This TCR derives from a human donor who received a combined kidney and bone marrow transplant. CDR3 loop: CASSLELAGALNTGELFF. The sequenced part of the CDR3 DNA is TGCGCCAGCAGCTTGGAACTAGCGGGAGCCCTGAACACCGGGGAG.